This T cell receptor (beta chain) is drawn from a study of fetal regulatory T cell absence and autoimmunity. This was a survey-level run. Clones were read by immunoSEQ multiplex PCR, and TCRdb kept only the in-frame ones, dropping some. The data show some 44,000 clones, around 83% seen once. The germline V gene has CDR1 LNHDA and CDR2 SQIVND (reference sequence). Unmatched junction bases numbered 11, after V lost 5 bases and J lost 0 bases. CDR3 length: 19 amino acids. Study outcomes and limitations: Broadly similar TRB gene family usage was seen in pancreas and cord blood.

To note about this clone: What it binds is not known.

The specimen sequenced was cord blood. The V and J genes are TRBV19 and TRBJ2-2; 11 bases agree with TRBD2. The receptor's source is a newborn boy with IPEX syndrome. The CDR3 here is CASSVILAGATSNTGELFF. The DNA for the CDR3 is TGTGCCAGTAGTGTCATACTAGCGGGGGCGACTTCGAACACCGGGGAGCTGTTTTTT.